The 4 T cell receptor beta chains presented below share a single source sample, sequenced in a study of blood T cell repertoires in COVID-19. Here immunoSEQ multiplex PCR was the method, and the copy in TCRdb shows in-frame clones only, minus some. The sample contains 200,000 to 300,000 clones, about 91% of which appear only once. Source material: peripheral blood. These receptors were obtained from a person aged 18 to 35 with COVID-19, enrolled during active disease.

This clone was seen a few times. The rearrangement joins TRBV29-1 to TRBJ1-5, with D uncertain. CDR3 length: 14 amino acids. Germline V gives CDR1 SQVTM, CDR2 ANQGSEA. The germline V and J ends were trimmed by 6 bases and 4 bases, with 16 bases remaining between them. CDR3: CSVRLTLTNQPQHF. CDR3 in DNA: TGCAGCGTCCGGTTGACACTTACTAATCAGCCCCAGCATTTT.

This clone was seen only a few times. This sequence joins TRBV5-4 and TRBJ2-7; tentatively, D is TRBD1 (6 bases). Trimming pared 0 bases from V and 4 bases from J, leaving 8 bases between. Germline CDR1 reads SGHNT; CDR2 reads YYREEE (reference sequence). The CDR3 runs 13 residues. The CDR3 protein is CASSLGTVYEQYF. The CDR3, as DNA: TGTGCCAGCAGCTTGGGGACAGTTTACGAGCAGTACTTC.

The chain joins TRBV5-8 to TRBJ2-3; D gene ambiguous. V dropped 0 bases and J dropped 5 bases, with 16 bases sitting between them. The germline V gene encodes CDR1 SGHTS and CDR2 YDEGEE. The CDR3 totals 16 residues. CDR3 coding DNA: TGTGCCAGCAGCTTGGGGGTAGCTAATATAAGAGATACGCAGTATTTT. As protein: CASSLGVANIRDTQYF.

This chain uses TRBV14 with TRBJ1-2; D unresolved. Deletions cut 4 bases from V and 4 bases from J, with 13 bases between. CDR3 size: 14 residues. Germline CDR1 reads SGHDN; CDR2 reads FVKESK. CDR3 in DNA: TGTGCCAGCAGCCGAAACCTAGGTCCCTATGGCTACACCTTC. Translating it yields CASSRNLGPYGYTF.